This is a list of T cell receptor beta chains from one sample in a study of shared clonotypes between healthy human individuals. Produced via immunoSEQ multiplex PCR; TCRdb's table is partial and in-frame only. The sample lists more than 2 million clones, over 85% occurring once. Sequencing was carried out using naive CD8+ T cells from PBMCs. The receptors were sampled from a man between 18 and 35 years old in good health. Some clones in this sample may be carry-over from other donors' samples. CDR3s include the opening cysteine and the closing phenylalanine or tryptophan. Each record gives: D gene, clone size, V gene, J gene, CDR3 DNA, CDR3 protein. D genes are given only for firm matches. Only part of the rows carry a size: once, few, many, or a class if the clone is expanded.

TRBD2	-	TRBV27	TRBJ2-7	TGTGCCAGCAGTTCCCTACTAGCGGTCGAGCAGTACTTC	CASSSLLAVEQYF
TRBD1	-	TRBV10-3	TRBJ2-3	TGTGCCATCAGTGAATCCCTAGGGACAGGAGACACAGATACGCAGTATTTT	CAISESLGTGDTDTQYF
-	-	TRBV28	TRBJ2-5	TGTGCCAGCAGTTTAAACGGGATCGCGACCCAGTACTTC	CASSLNGIATQYF
-	-	TRBV18	TRBJ1-1	TGTGCCAGCTCACCCGTTCCTGGCGACACTGAAGCTTTCTTT	CASSPVPGDTEAFF
TRBD2	-	TRBV7-2	TRBJ2-7	TGTGCCAGCTCATATTACCGGGCTAGCGGGGCCTACGAGCAGTACTTC	CASSYYRASGAYEQYF
-	-	TRBV13	TRBJ2-1	TGTGCCAGCAGCTTATCCCCGGGCAAGTACAATGAGCAGTTCTTC	CASSLSPGKYNEQFF
TRBD1	once	TRBV7-3	TRBJ2-1	TGTGCCAGCAGCTCCACGAACAGGGGTTCCTACAATGAGCAGTTCTTC	CASSSTNRGSYNEQFF
-	once	TRBV28	TRBJ2-7	TGTGCCAGTCTTCTAAGGGGTGCCGGCAGGGGTTACGAGCAGTACTTC	CASLLRGAGRGYEQYF
TRBD2	-	TRBV4-2	TRBJ2-2	TGTGCCAGCAGCCAAGATGAGGCGGGAGGAAACACCGGGGAGCTGTTTTTT	CASSQDEAGGNTGELFF
-	-	TRBV27	TRBJ2-1	TGTGCCAGCAGTTTATCGGGCCGAACCTACAATGAGCAGTTCTTC	CASSLSGRTYNEQFF
TRBD2	-	TRBV5-1	TRBJ2-1	TGCGCCAGCAGGACTCCTGAGCGGGAGGGCCCTAATGAGCAGTTCTTC	CASRTPEREGPNEQFF
-	-	TRBV29-1	TRBJ1-2	TGCAGCGTCGACCCAGCAAACTATGGCTACACCTTC	CSVDPANYGYTF
-	-	TRBV5-4	TRBJ2-7	TGTGCCAGCAGCTGGTACCTGGGGGAGACGTACTACGAGCAGTACTTC	CASSWYLGETYYEQYF
-	-	TRBV5-1	TRBJ2-7	TGCGCCAGCAGCAACCGGGACAACTCCTACGAGCAGTACTTC	CASSNRDNSYEQYF
TRBD2	-	TRBV7-6	TRBJ2-1	TGTGCCAGCAGCTTAGAAGCGGGAGGGCCCTCCAATGAGCAGTTCTTC	CASSLEAGGPSNEQFF
-	once	TRBV30	TRBJ1-3	TGTGCCTGGAGTGTAGTCAGGGGAGCTGGAAACACCATATATTTT	CAWSVVRGAGNTIYF
TRBD1	-	TRBV10-2	TRBJ1-4	TGCGCCAGCAGTGAACGGACAGGGCTCTCAACTAATGAAAAACTGTTTTTT	CASSERTGLSTNEKLFF
TRBD1	-	TRBV7-9	TRBJ2-5	TGTGCCAGCGAGGAGGACAGGGGCGGGTCAGAGACCCAGTACTTC	CASEEDRGGSETQYF
TRBD2	-	TRBV2	TRBJ2-7	TGTGCCAGCAGTGATTTCGGACTAGCGTACGAGCAGTACTTC	CASSDFGLAYEQYF
TRBD1	-	TRBV28	TRBJ2-7	TGTGCCAGCAGCATGGTGACAGGGCGTTCGTACGAGCAGTACTTC	CASSMVTGRSYEQYF
TRBD2	-	TRBV5-6	TRBJ2-7	TGTGCCAGCAGCTTGGGACTAGCCGAGTACGAGCAGTACTTC	CASSLGLAEYEQYF
-	once	TRBV9	TRBJ2-1	TGTGCCAGCAGCCCTACAGCATCGGGAAATGAGCAGTTCTTC	CASSPTASGNEQFF
-	-	TRBV10-3	TRBJ2-2	TGTGCCATCACTGACCCGTTTAGAAGAGCCGGGGAGCTGTTTTTT	CAITDPFRRAGELFF
TRBD2	-	TRBV29-1	TRBJ2-3	TGCAGCGTTGGACTGACTAGCGTTCGCACAGATACGCAGTATTTT	CSVGLTSVRTDTQYF
-	-	TRBV19	TRBJ1-1	TGTGCCAGTAGTCTGAGCCTCGTCATGAACACTGAAGCTTTCTTT	CASSLSLVMNTEAFF
TRBD1	-	TRBV7-9	TRBJ2-5	TGTGCCAGCAGCTTATTTGACAGGGCAAGGGAGACCCAGTACTTC	CASSLFDRARETQYF
TRBD1	-	TRBV11-2	TRBJ1-2	TGTGCCAGCAGCTTTACACGGGACAGTGGGGAGGGCTACACCTTC	CASSFTRDSGEGYTF
TRBD1	-	TRBV27	TRBJ2-1	TGTGCCAGCAGCTCCGGGACAGGGGTCTACAATGAGCAGTTCTTC	CASSSGTGVYNEQFF
-	-	TRBV5-6	TRBJ2-3	TGTGCCAGCAGCTTGGCCGGGACCGAGTTAGGCACAGATACGCAGTATTTT	CASSLAGTELGTDTQYF
-	-	TRBV2	TRBJ2-7	TGTGCCAGCAGTGGGGGGGAGTACGAGCAGTACTTC	CASSGGEYEQYF
-	-	TRBV4-1	TRBJ1-5	TGCGCCAGCAGCCAAGACGGAATTAGGGGGCAGCCCCAGCATTTT	CASSQDGIRGQPQHF
-	-	TRBV28	TRBJ1-2	TGTGCCAGCAGTTCCCCGCAGGTCTATGGCTACACCTTC	CASSSPQVYGYTF
TRBD2	-	TRBV9	TRBJ2-3	TGTGCCAGCAGCGCCGGGACTAGCGGGAGGACAGATACGCAGTATTTT	CASSAGTSGRTDTQYF
TRBD1	-	TRBV4-1	TRBJ2-5	TGCGCCAGCAGCCGCAGACAGGGGGCCCAAGAGACCCAGTACTTC	CASSRRQGAQETQYF
-	-	TRBV18	TRBJ2-7	TGTGCCAGCTCATCAAGCCCCCGGACACCCATCTCCTACGAGCAGTACTTC	CASSSSPRTPISYEQYF
-	-	TRBV11-3	TRBJ2-3	TGTGCCAGCAGCCCACGTCTGGGGACATCGGGGGATACGCAGTATTTT	CASSPRLGTSGDTQYF
-	-	TRBV27	TRBJ2-7	TGTGCCAGCAGTTTTGGCGGTCGCTACGAGCAGTACTTC	CASSFGGRYEQYF
-	-	TRBV2	TRBJ1-1	TGTGCCAGCAGTGAAGTATCCGGCCATTTGGACACTGAAGCTTTCTTT	CASSEVSGHLDTEAFF
-	-	TRBV15	TRBJ2-7	TGTGCCACCACCGCCGGCGGAGCCTACGAGCAGTACTTC	CATTAGGAYEQYF
-	-	TRBV9	TRBJ2-3	TGTGCCAGCAGTCTGACCGGGAGACCCACAGATACGCAGTATTTT	CASSLTGRPTDTQYF
-	-	TRBV27	TRBJ2-5	TGTGCCAGCAGTATACAGTACCAAGAGACCCAGTACTTC	CASSIQYQETQYF
-	-	TRBV6-5	TRBJ2-1	TGTGCCAGCAGTCCGCGTGAAAATGAGCAGTTCTTC	CASSPRENEQFF
-	-	TRBV27	TRBJ2-7	TGTGCCAGCAGTTGGGGCGGCGAGCAGTACTTC	CASSWGGEQYF
-	-	TRBV29-1	TRBJ2-7	TGCAGCGTTGAAGATCGTTCCTACGAGCAGTACTTC	CSVEDRSYEQYF
-	-	TRBV4-1	TRBJ2-5	TGCGCCAGCAGCCACCCCGCGGGCCGGGGAGAGACCCAGTACTTC	CASSHPAGRGETQYF
-	-	TRBV6-6	TRBJ1-4	TGTGCCAGCAGCCCCCCGTCAGGAGTCGGAGAAAAACTGTTTTTT	CASSPPSGVGEKLFF
-	-	TRBV6-6	TRBJ1-4	TGTGCCAGCAAGCTGACGGACGCCTTTAATGAAAAACTGTTTTTT	CASKLTDAFNEKLFF
TRBD1	-	TRBV10-2	TRBJ1-2	TGCGCCAGCAGTGAACAGGGGAACGTGCATGGCTACACCTTC	CASSEQGNVHGYTF
TRBD1	-	TRBV6-1	TRBJ1-5	TGTGCCAGCAGTGAGCTACAGGGGGCTACGGGTCAGCCCCAGCATTTT	CASSELQGATGQPQHF
-	once	TRBV6-5	TRBJ2-5	TGTGCCAGCAGTTACGGGGAAGGGACCCAGTACTTC	CASSYGEGTQYF
TRBD1	-	TRBV5-1	TRBJ1-4	TGCGCCAGCAGCTTAGGGACAGCAACTAATGAAAAACTGTTTTTT	CASSLGTATNEKLFF
-	once	TRBV7-6	TRBJ2-7	TGTGCCAGCAGCCGAGGGGGGGTCTCCTACGAGCAGTACTTC	CASSRGGVSYEQYF
TRBD2	once	TRBV27	TRBJ2-3	TGTGCCAGCAGTCCCTGGAGGGGACTAGCAGATACGCAGTATTTT	CASSPWRGLADTQYF